These 27 T cell receptor beta chains originate from one sample sequenced in a study of T-cell reconstitution after alpha-beta-depleted transplantation in children. A TCRbeta library incorporating unique molecular identifiers was prepared. TCRdb redid the calling of the PCR reads with MiXCR, one entry per CDR3 protein. In the table there are approximately 200,000 distinct CDR3 sequences, about 14% of which are singletons. The sequenced sample was PBMCs from the stem cell graft donor, obtained from the stem cell graft. The origin of the receptors is a human donor who donated a stem cell graft to a child with acute lymphoblastic leukemia.

This clonotype was picked up many times. The V call is TRBV2, the J call TRBJ1-5; 7 bases agree with TRBD1. Germline CDR1 is SNHLY and CDR2 is FYNNEI. The CDR3 is made up of 14 amino acids. With 4 bases clipped from V and 3 bases from J, the junction kept 3 bases outside the gene matches. CDR3 in DNA: TGTGCCAGCAGTGGAGGGACAGCCAATCAGCCCCAGCATTTT. This gives the protein CASSGGTANQPQHF.

The chain has TRBV7-2 and TRBJ2-1, with 7 bases that match TRBD1. J gave up 5 bases and V 5 bases, and 6 bases lay outside the gene matches. Germline V lookup: CDR1 SGHTA, CDR2 FQGNSA. CDR3 size: 14 residues. CDR3 DNA sequence: TGTGCCAGCAGCCGCCGACAGGGCAACAATGAGCAGTTCTTC. This encodes CASSRRQGNNEQFF.

A remark on this clonotype: A much larger clone lies a single base off, so this may be a read error. The chain carries TRBV11-2 and TRBJ2-7, with 9 positions matching TRBD1. CDR1 and CDR2 (germline): SGHAT, FQNNGV. The CDR3 consists of 15 residues. In DNA form, the CDR3 reads TGTGGCAGCTTCGCAGCGGGACAGGGACTGGGGGAGCAGTACTTC. It yields the protein CGSFAAGQGLGEQYF. The entire variable domain, with the rest obtained from reference TRBV11-2 and TRBJ2-7, is as follows: EAGVAQSPRYKIIEKRQSVAFWCNPISGHATLYWYQQILGQGPKLLIQFQNNGVVDDSQLPKDRFSAERLKGVDSTLKIQPAKLEDSAVYLCGSFAAGQGLGEQYFGPGTRLTVT.

This clonotype was observed many times. The junction does not match germline at one end; this may be a read error. This rearrangement joins TRBV20-1 to TRBJ2-7, with a tentative D call TRBD1 (6 bases). The length of the CDR3 is 13 residues. Germline assignment: CDR1 DFQATT and CDR2 SNEGSKA (reference sequence). This CDR3 reads CSAGDRSSYEQYF. In nucleotides, the CDR3 is TGCAGTGCTGGAGACAGGAGCTCCTACGAGCAGTACTTC.

This clonotype was seen repeatedly, ten times or more. The chain couples TRBV10-3 to TRBJ2-1; a weak D match, TRBD1 (6 bases). The germline gives CDR1 ENHRY, CDR2 SYGVKD. There are 14 residues in the CDR3. Deletions cut 6 bases from V and 7 bases from J, with 16 bases between. Here the CDR3 reads CAISETPRGNEQFF. The DNA of the CDR3 is TGTGCCATCAGCGAAACCCCCAGGGGTAATGAGCAGTTCTTC.

This clonotype was counted a few times. The chain joins TRBV5-1 to TRBJ2-7, with 8 bases fitting TRBD2. Germline V CDR1 and CDR2: SGHRS, YFSETQ. The CDR3 totals 16 residues. J gave up 7 bases and V 4 bases, and 16 bases lay outside the gene matches. As DNA, the CDR3 is TGCGCCAGCAGCGAAGACCGCAGCGGGAGAGCGGAAGAGCAGTACTTC. It encodes CASSEDRSGRAEEQYF.

In its sample, this clonotype was seen many times. The rearrangement joins TRBV12-3 or TRBV12-4 to TRBJ2-5; D gene uncertain. The CDR3 extends over 12 amino acids. With 6 bases removed from V and 5 bases from J, the gap between germline ends came to 10 bases. CDR3 region: CASSPARETQYF. In DNA form, the CDR3 reads TGTGCCAGCAGCCCTGCAAGGGAGACCCAGTACTTC.

This clonotype has at least ten counts. The chain combines TRBV20-1 with TRBJ1-1; D ambiguous. The V and J ends lost 6 bases and 3 bases respectively, with 14 bases between them. The CDR3 is 13 amino acids. The germline CDR1 and CDR2 sequences are DFQATT and SNEGSKA (reference sequence). As DNA, the CDR3 is TGCAGTGCGAAAGAAGACGGGCACACTGAAGCTTTCTTT. Translated: CSAKEDGHTEAFF.

This chain connects TRBV20-1 to TRBJ2-5, with 7 bases matching TRBD2. The CDR3 has 13 amino acids. The germline gives CDR1 DFQATT, CDR2 SNEGSKA (reference sequence). J was trimmed by 5 bases and V by 6 bases; bases with no gene match: 9. CDR3 region: CSASLLGGETQYF. In DNA, the CDR3 is TGCAGTGCCTCCCTGTTGGGAGGGGAGACCCAGTACTTC.

The chain combines TRBV12-3 or TRBV12-4 with TRBJ2-5; 7 bases match TRBD2. The V segment lost 8 bases and the J segment 5 bases; nucleotides outside the gene matches: 8. This CDR3 region has 13 residues. CDR3 nucleotide sequence: TGTGCCAGCGAAGCCCAGGGAGGGGAGACCCAGTACTTC. This sequence encodes CASEAQGGETQYF.

This clonotype was counted only a few times. The chain couples TRBV7-9 to TRBJ2-2; weak D call: TRBD2 (6 bases). The CDR3 spans 15 residues. The germline CDR1 and CDR2 sequences are SEHNR and FQNEAQ (reference sequence). V dropped 8 bases and J dropped 1 base, with 14 bases sitting between them. In DNA, the CDR3 is TGTGCCAGCCTGGCGGGAAATATGAACACCGGGGAGCTGTTTTTT. It is translated as CASLAGNMNTGELFF.

The V call is TRBV28, the J call TRBJ1-5, with D possibly being TRBD1 (5 bases). Germline values: CDR1 MDHEN, CDR2 SYDVKM. This CDR3 comprises 15 residues. The V gene lost 5 bases and the J gene lost 0 bases, with 11 bases spanning the gap. The CDR3 is CASSLQVYSNQPQHF. CDR3 sequence (DNA): TGTGCCAGCAGTCTACAGGTCTATAGCAATCAGCCCCAGCATTTT. Supplemented by reference TRBV28 and TRBJ1-5, the full variable domain reads DVKVTQSSRYLVKRTGEKVFLECVQDMDHENMFWYRQDPGLGLRLIYFSYDVKMKEKGDIPEGYSVSREKKERFSLILESASTNQTSMYLCASSLQVYSNQPQHFGDGTRLSIL.

This clonotype was detected ten times or more. J is TRBJ2-7 and V is TRBV5-1, with D unclear. Deletions cut 3 bases from V and 2 bases from J, with 12 bases between. This CDR3 contains 14 residues. Germline V CDR1 and CDR2: SGHRS, YFSETQ. In nucleotides, the CDR3 is TGCGCCAGCAGCTGGTTGGCAGGTACCTACGAGCAGTACTTC. Encoded protein: CASSWLAGTYEQYF.

This clonotype was seen at least ten times. The V and J genes are TRBV7-2 and TRBJ2-2, with D unclear. Trimming pared 8 bases from V and 2 bases from J, leaving 9 bases between. Germline V gene sequence: CDR1 SGHTA, CDR2 FQGNSA. CDR3 size: 13 residues. The CDR3 DNA follows: TGTGCCAGCGGGCTCCTTAACACCGGGGAGCTGTTTTTT. Its translation: CASGLLNTGELFF.

This chain joins TRBV7-9 and TRBJ2-1, with D perhaps matching TRBD2 (6 bases). The CDR3 spans 15 residues. V was shortened by 5 bases and J by 8 bases, with 19 bases between the two germline ends. Per germline, CDR1 SEHNR and CDR2 FQNEAQ (reference sequence). The CDR3 loop is CASSPRDSAPDEQFF. Here the CDR3 DNA reads TGTGCCAGCAGCCCCCGGGACTCCGCTCCCGATGAGCAGTTCTTC.

The V and J genes are TRBV18 and TRBJ2-1, with D uncertain. CDR3 length equals 17 residues. Between the trimmed V and J ends, which lost 6 bases and 1 base, there was a span of 19 bases. Germline V gene data show CDR1 as KGHSH and CDR2 as LQKENI. CDR3 nucleotides: TGTGCCAGCTCCCCCCGGGCGAAGGGTTATTCCTACAATGAGCAGTTCTTC. It codes for CASSPRAKGYSYNEQFF.

At least ten counts were recorded for this clonotype. The chain employs TRBV6-1 and TRBJ1-1, with TRBD1 identical over 7 bases. Trimming at V came to 6 bases and at J to 1 base, leaving 11 bases not matched to a gene. Per the germline V gene, CDR1 is MNHNS and CDR2 is SASEGT. This CDR3 contains 16 residues. CDR3 amino acids: CASSATDRVTNTEAFF. CDR3 nucleotide sequence: TGTGCCAGCAGCGCTACTGACAGGGTCACGAACACTGAAGCTTTCTTT.

To note about this clonotype: This may be a read error, as it is one base from a much larger clone. Lacking the conserved final phenylalanine or tryptophan, this CDR3 likely reflects a read error. The chain is built from TRBV11-2 and TRBJ2-4, with 12 positions matching TRBD2. V was clipped by 5 bases and J by 2 bases; unmatched bases: 16. CDR3 length: 20 amino acids. Germline V gene sequence: CDR1 SGHAT, CDR2 FQNNGV. CDR3 sequence: CASSEEGWLAGGPTKNIQYC. The CDR3 DNA follows: TGTGCCAGCAGCGAAGAAGGGTGGCTAGCGGGAGGGCCGACCAAAAACATTCAGTACTGC.

This clonotype occurred many times. The chain is built from TRBV12-3 or TRBV12-4 and TRBJ2-3, with 7 nucleotides matching TRBD1. V lost 5 bases and J lost 6; bases outside the gene matches: 5. The length of the CDR3 is 13 residues. The CDR3 sequence is CASSPGTEDTQYF. Written as DNA, the CDR3 is TGTGCCAGCAGTCCCGGGACAGAGGATACGCAGTATTTT.

CDR3 in amino acids: CASSIDGELFF. The CDR3 DNA sequence: TGTGCCAGCTCCATTGACGGGGAGCTGTTTTTT. The chain joins TRBV27 to TRBJ2-2; D uncertain. This CDR3 has 11 amino acids. Deletions cut 8 bases from V and 7 bases from J, with 8 bases between. In germline, CDR1 is MNHEY, CDR2 SMNVEV (reference sequence).

This clonotype was detected ten times or more. The genes are TRBV5-1 and TRBJ1-4; 9 bases agree with TRBD1. Germline V gives CDR1 SGHRS, CDR2 YFSETQ. The length of the CDR3 is 15 residues. V shed 0 bases and J 8 bases; nucleotides not matched to a gene: 5. Here the CDR3 reads CASSLERTGGEKLFF. Here the CDR3 DNA reads TGCGCCAGCAGCTTGGAGCGTACAGGGGGCGAAAAACTGTTTTTT.

The table lists this clonotype with many counts. The J gene is TRBJ2-3, the V gene TRBV20-1; D unresolved. CDR1 DFQATT and CDR2 SNEGSKA come from the germline V gene (reference sequence). V gave up 2 bases and J gave up 6 bases, with 12 bases separating them. CDR3 length equals 13 residues. CDR3 in amino acids: CSARRPQRDTQYF. CDR3 bases: TGCAGTGCTAGACGGCCTCAGAGGGATACGCAGTATTTT.

This clonotype has ten or more counts. This rearrangement joins TRBV11-2 to TRBJ2-1; maybe TRBD2 (5 bases). The CDR3 consists of 14 residues. Germline-derived CDR1 and CDR2 are SGHAT and FQNNGV. V lost 3 bases and J 8 bases, leaving 14 bases between the germline ends. CDR3 nucleotides: TGTGCCAGCAGCTTGGGGAGTCCAAGCGATGAGCAGTTCTTC. Protein: CASSLGSPSDEQFF.

The rearrangement joins TRBV18 to TRBJ2-7; TRBD1 is a possible D gene (5 bases). There are 15 residues in the CDR3. CDR1 and CDR2 from the germline V gene are KGHSH and LQKENI. Trimming took off 1 base at V and 1 base at J, with 11 bases between the two ends. The DNA for the CDR3 is TGTGCCAGCTCACCACTGCAGGGCTCGTCCTACGAGCAGTACTTC. This encodes CASSPLQGSSYEQYF.

This clonotype showed up many times. This chain uses TRBV3-1 with TRBJ2-7, with 7 bases that match TRBD2. This CDR3 is built from 13 residues. Germline lookup yields CDR1 LGHDT and CDR2 YNNKEL (reference sequence). V was clipped by 4 bases and J by 8 bases; unmatched bases: 8. In DNA, the CDR3 is TGTGCCAGCAGCCCCGGGACTACAAGTAAGCAGTACTTC. Protein product: CASSPGTTSKQYF.

This clonotype was recorded at least ten times. The V and J genes are TRBV11-2 and TRBJ1-1; D uncertain. Trimming left V 1 base short and J 0 bases short, with 9 bases between. CDR3 length: 15 residues. Germline V lookup: CDR1 SGHAT, CDR2 FQNNGV. The CDR3 DNA is TGTGCCAGCAGCTTAGCACTCGGGATGAACACTGAAGCTTTCTTT. Translating it yields CASSLALGMNTEAFF.

This clonotype was seen many times. This chain connects TRBV20-1 to TRBJ1-1; D unclear. This CDR3 has 11 residues. Germline assignment: CDR1 DFQATT and CDR2 SNEGSKA (reference sequence). The CDR3 protein is CMVVRNTEAFF. CDR3 DNA: TGCATGGTGGTAAGGAACACTGAAGCTTTCTTT.